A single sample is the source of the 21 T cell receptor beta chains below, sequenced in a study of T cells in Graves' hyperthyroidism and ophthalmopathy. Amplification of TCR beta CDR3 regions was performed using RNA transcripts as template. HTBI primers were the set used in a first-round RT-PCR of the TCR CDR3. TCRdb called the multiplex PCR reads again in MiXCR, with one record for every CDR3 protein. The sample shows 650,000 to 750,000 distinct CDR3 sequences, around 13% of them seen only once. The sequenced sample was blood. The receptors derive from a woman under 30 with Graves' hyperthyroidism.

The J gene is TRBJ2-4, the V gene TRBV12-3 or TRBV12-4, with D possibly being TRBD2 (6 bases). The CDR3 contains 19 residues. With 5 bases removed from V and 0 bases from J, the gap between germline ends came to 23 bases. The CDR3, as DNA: TGTGCCAGCAGTCCCCCGACGGCAGGGAAGGGACTAGCCAAAAACATTCAGTACTTC. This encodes CASSPPTAGKGLAKNIQYF.

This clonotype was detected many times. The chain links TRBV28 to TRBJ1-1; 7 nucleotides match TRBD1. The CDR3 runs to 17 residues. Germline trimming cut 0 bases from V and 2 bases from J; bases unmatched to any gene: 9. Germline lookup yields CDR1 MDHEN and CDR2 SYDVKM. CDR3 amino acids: CASSLWGVGGYNTEAFF. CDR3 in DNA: TGTGCCAGCAGTTTATGGGGGGTAGGGGGCTATAACACTGAAGCTTTCTTT. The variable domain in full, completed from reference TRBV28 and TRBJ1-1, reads DVKVTQSSRYLVKRTGEKVFLECVQDMDHENMFWYRQDPGLGLRLIYFSYDVKMKEKGDIPEGYSVSREKKERFSLILESASTNQTSMYLCASSLWGVGGYNTEAFFGQGTRLTVV.

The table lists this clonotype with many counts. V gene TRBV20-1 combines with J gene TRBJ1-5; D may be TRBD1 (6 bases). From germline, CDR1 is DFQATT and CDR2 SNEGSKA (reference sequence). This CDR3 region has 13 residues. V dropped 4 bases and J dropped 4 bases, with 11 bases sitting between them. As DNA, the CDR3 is TGCAGTGCTATAGGGGGGGTTAATCAGCCCCAGCATTTT. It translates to CSAIGGVNQPQHF.

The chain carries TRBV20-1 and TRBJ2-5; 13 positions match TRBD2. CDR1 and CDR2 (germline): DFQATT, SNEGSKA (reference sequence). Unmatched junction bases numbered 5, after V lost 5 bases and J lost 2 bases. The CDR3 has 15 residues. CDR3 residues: CSAQTSGGRQETQYF. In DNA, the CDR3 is TGCAGTGCTCAGACTAGCGGGGGGAGGCAAGAGACCCAGTACTTC.

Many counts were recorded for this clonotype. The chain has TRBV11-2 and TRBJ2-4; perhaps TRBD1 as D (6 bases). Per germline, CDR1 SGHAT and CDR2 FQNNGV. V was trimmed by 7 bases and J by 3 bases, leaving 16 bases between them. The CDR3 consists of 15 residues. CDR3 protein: CASTFEPRGKNIQYF. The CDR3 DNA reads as TGTGCCAGCACCTTCGAGCCCAGGGGCAAAAACATTCAGTACTTC. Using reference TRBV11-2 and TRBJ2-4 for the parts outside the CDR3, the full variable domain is EAGVAQSPRYKIIEKRQSVAFWCNPISGHATLYWYQQILGQGPKLLIQFQNNGVVDDSQLPKDRFSAERLKGVDSTLKIQPAKLEDSAVYLCASTFEPRGKNIQYFGAGTRLSVL.

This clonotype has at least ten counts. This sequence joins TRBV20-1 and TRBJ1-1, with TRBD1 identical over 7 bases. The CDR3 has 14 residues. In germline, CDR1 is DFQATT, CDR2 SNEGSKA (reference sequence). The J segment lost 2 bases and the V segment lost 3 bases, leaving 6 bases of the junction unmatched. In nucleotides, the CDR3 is TGCAGTGCTAGCGAGGGACAGAGCAACACTGAAGCTTTCTTT. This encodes CSASEGQSNTEAFF.

The CDR3 DNA reads as TGTGCCAGTCGAGAGGAGCCAGATATCAATGAGCAGTTCTTC. Translation gives CASREEPDINEQFF. The chain has TRBV12-3 or TRBV12-4 and TRBJ2-1, with no clear D. The CDR3 runs 14 residues. V was cut by 9 bases and J by 6 bases, with 18 bases left in between.

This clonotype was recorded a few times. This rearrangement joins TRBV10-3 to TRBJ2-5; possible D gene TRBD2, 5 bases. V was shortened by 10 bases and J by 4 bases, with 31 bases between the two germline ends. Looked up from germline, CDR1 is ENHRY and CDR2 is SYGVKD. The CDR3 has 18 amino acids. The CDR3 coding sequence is TGTGCCACCCCGGGTACTAGGGTCCTATCGAAGATGATAGAGACCCAGTACTTC. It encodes CATPGTRVLSKMIETQYF.

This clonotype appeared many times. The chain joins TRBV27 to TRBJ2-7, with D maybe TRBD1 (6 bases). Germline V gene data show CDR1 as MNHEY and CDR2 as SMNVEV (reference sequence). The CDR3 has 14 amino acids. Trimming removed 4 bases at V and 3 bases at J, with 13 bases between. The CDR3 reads CASSWRGGIYEQYF. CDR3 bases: TGTGCCAGCAGTTGGAGAGGGGGAATCTACGAGCAGTACTTC.

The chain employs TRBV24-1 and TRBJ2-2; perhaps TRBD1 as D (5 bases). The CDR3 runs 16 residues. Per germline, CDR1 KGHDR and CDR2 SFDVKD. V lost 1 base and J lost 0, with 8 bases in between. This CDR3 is CATSDFTGANTGELFF. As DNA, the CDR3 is TGTGCCACCAGTGATTTTACAGGCGCGAACACCGGGGAGCTGTTTTTT.

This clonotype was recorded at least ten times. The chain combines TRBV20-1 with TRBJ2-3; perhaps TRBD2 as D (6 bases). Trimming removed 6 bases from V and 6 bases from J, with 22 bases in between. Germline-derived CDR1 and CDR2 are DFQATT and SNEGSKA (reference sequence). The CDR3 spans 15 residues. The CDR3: CSATGLRSYRDTQYF. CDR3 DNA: TGCAGTGCAACCGGACTACGGTCATATCGGGATACGCAGTATTTT.

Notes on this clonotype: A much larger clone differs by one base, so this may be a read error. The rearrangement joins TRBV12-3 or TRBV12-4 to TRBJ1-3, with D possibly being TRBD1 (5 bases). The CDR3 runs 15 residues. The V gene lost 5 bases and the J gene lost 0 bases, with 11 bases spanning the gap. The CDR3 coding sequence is TGTGCCAGCAGTCAACGCAGGGCCTCTGGAAACACCATATATTTT. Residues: CASSQRRASGNTIYF.

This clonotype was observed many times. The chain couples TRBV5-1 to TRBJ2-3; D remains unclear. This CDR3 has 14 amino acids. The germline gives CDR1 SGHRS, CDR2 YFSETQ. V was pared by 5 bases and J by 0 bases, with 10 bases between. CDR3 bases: TGCGCCAGCAGTTGGGCCCGTAGCACAGATACGCAGTATTTT. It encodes CASSWARSTDTQYF.

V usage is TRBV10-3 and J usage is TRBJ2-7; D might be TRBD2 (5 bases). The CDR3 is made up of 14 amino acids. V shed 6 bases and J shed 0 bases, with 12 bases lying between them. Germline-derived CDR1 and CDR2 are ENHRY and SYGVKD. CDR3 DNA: TGTGCCATCAGCCAACCGGGAACCTCCTACGAGCAGTACTTC. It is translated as CAISQPGTSYEQYF.

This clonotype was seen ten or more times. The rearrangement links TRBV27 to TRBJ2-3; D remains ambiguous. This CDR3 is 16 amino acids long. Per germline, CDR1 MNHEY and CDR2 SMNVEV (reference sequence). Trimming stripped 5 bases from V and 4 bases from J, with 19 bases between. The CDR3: CASSRYIKDGSDTQYF. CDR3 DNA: TGTGCCAGCAGTCGATATATAAAGGACGGCTCAGATACGCAGTATTTT.

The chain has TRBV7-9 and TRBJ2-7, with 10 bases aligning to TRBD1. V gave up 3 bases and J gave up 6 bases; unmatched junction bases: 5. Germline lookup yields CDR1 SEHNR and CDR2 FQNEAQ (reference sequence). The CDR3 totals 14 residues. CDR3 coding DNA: TGTGCCAGCAGCTTCGGGACAGGGGTAGTCGAGCAGTACTTC. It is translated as CASSFGTGVVEQYF.

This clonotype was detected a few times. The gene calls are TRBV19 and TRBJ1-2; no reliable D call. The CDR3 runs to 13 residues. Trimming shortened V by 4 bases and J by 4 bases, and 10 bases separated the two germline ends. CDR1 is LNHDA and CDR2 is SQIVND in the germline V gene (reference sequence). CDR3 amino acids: CASSTTYFYGYTF. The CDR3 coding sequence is TGTGCCAGTAGTACGACATATTTCTATGGCTACACCTTC.

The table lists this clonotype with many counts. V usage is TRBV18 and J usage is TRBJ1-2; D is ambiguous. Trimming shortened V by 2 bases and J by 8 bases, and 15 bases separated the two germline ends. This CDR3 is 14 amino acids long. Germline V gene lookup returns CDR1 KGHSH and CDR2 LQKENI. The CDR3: CASSPKRTPGGYTF. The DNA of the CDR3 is TGTGCCAGCTCACCAAAGCGGACCCCGGGAGGCTACACCTTC.

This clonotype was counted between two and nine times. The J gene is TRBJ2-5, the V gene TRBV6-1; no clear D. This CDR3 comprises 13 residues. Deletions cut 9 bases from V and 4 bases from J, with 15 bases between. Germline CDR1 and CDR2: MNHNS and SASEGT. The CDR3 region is CASRVGYRETQYF. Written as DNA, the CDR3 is TGTGCCAGTAGGGTAGGGTACAGAGAGACCCAGTACTTC.

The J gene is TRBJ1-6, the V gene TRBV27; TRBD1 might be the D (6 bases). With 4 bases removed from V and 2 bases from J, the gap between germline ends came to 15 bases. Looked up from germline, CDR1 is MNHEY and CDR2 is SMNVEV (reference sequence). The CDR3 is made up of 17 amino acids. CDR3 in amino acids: CASSSARGFAYNSPLHF. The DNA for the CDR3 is TGTGCCAGCAGTTCCGCGAGGGGGTTTGCCTATAATTCACCCCTCCACTTT.

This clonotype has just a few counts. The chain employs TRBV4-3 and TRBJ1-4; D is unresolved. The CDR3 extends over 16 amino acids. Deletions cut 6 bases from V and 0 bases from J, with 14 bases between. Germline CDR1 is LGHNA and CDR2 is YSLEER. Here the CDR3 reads CASSLLNRATNEKLFF. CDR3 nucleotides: TGCGCCAGCAGTCTACTTAACCGCGCAACTAATGAAAAACTGTTTTTT.